A selection of T cell receptor beta chains follows, all from one sample in a study of identical twins. TCRdb redid the calling of the 5' RACE reads with MiXCR, one entry per CDR3 protein. The table has about 100,000 distinct CDR3 sequences, 5.9% seen once. Sequenced: memory T cells sorted from blood. These receptors came from a woman between 45 and 65 years old in good health. The CDR3 runs from the conserved cysteine through the conserved F or W. The order of the fields is clone size, CDR3 length, J gene, D gene, V gene, CDR3 DNA, CDR3 protein. The D gene is left open where the match is weak. Clone size appears in some rows only: once, few, many, or a class for an expanded clone.

>few|17|TRBJ2-1|-|TRBV19
TGTGCCAGTAGAATCTCCGGGACTCCCGGAACCTACAATGAGCAGTTCTTC
CASRISGTPGTYNEQFF
>many|16|TRBJ2-2|-|TRBV5-1
TGCGCCAGCGCCCAGAGCGGAGCAGCGAACACCGGGGAGCTGTTTTTT
CASAQSGAANTGELFF
>many|12|TRBJ2-3|-|TRBV12-3/TRBV12-4
TGTGCCAGCAGGGGCTGGCCAGATACGCAGTATTTT
CASRGWPDTQYF
>many|15|TRBJ2-1|TRBD2|TRBV20-1
TGCAGTGCGAGGATCCTAGCGGGATACTACAATGAGCAGTTCTTC
CSARILAGYYNEQFF
>few|13|TRBJ2-7|TRBD1|TRBV5-1
TGCGCCAGCAGCCCTGGGACAGGCGGGGAGCAGTACTTC
CASSPGTGGEQYF
>-|14|TRBJ2-7|TRBD2|TRBV20-1
TGCAGTGCTATCACGGCTAGCGGGGAATACGAGCAGTACTTC
CSAITASGEYEQYF
>few|16|TRBJ1-1|TRBD1|TRBV20-1
TGCAGTGCAGAGCGACAGGGGCTACAAGTGAACACTGAAGCTTTCTTT
CSAERQGLQVNTEAFF
>many|14|TRBJ2-1|TRBD2|TRBV12-3/TRBV12-4
TGTGCCAGTTCGACTAGCGGGAGGGGGAATGAGCAGTTCTTC
CASSTSGRGNEQFF
>-|14|TRBJ2-5|-|TRBV18
TGTGCCAGCTCATTCCGGGGGGCGGAAGAGACCCAGTACTTC
CASSFRGAEETQYF
>-|15|TRBJ1-4|TRBD1|TRBV20-1
TGCAGTGTCCCGGGACAGGGAGGTCTGACTGAAAAACTGTTTTTT
CSVPGQGGLTEKLFF
>many|15|TRBJ2-2|-|TRBV24-1
TGTGCCACCAGTGATACCGGGATACTGACCGGGGAGCTGTTTTTT
CATSDTGILTGELFF
>-|16|TRBJ2-5|TRBD2|TRBV3-1
TGTGCCAGCAGCCTCGGGACTAGCGGACCCGAAGAGACCCAGTACTTC
CASSLGTSGPEETQYF
>many|17|TRBJ2-5|-|TRBV6-1
TGTGCCAGCAGTGAACCTCGTCGAGGGGGGACCCAAGAGACCCAGTACTTC
CASSEPRRGGTQETQYF
>few|14|TRBJ1-5|-|TRBV9
TGTGCCAGCAGTGACGGAGGGGGTAAACAACCCCAGCATTTT
CASSDGGGKQPQHF
>many|14|TRBJ2-2|-|TRBV12-3/TRBV12-4
TGTGCCAGCACCCCCTCAGGGTACACCGGGGAGCTGTTTTTT
CASTPSGYTGELFF
>few|16|TRBJ2-4|TRBD2|TRBV6-6
TGTGCCAGCAGGAGGACTAGCGGGAGTGGGAGAAACATTCAGTACTTC
CASRRTSGSGRNIQYF
>many|15|TRBJ2-5|TRBD1|TRBV6-6
TGTGCCAGCAGCGCCGGGACAGGGATACGGGAGACCCAGTACTTC
CASSAGTGIRETQYF
>few|15|TRBJ1-2|-|TRBV6-1
TGTGCCAGCAGTTACGAGGACAGAGGGGAATATGGCTACACCTTC
CASSYEDRGEYGYTF
>many|19|TRBJ2-1|TRBD2|TRBV5-1
TGCGCCAGCAGCTTGGGTCTGACTAGCGGGAGGGCCTCCTACAATGAGCAGTTCTTC
CASSLGLTSGRASYNEQFF
>-|15|TRBJ2-1|TRBD1|TRBV2
TGTGCCAGCAGTAAGGACAGGGGGGTGTACAATGAGCAGTTCTTC
CASSKDRGVYNEQFF
>few|17|TRBJ2-6|-|TRBV19
TGTGCCAGTAGTCCCCCGGGTGGGGGCTCTGGGGCCAACGTCCTGACTTTC
CASSPPGGGSGANVLTF
>few|15|TRBJ2-2|TRBD2|TRBV29-1
TGCAGCGTGGGGATGGCTAGCGGGAACACCGGGGAGCTGTTTTTT
CSVGMASGNTGELFF
>many|13|TRBJ2-1|-|TRBV20-1
TGCAGTGCACCCGGTGAGGATAAAAATGAGCAGTTCTTC
CSAPGEDKNEQFF
>many|14|TRBJ2-2|TRBD1|TRBV5-5
TGTGCCAGCAGCTTGGGACAGGGAGCCGGGGAGCTGTTTTTT
CASSLGQGAGELFF
>many|15|TRBJ2-1|TRBD2|TRBV5-1
TGCGCCAGCGAAGGTGGGGCGGGAGGGCCATCTGAGCAGTTCTTC
CASEGGAGGPSEQFF
>many|17|TRBJ2-7|-|TRBV12-3/TRBV12-4
TGTGCCAGCAGTAACGACGTCTGGGTAGGCATATCCTACGAGCAGTACTTC
CASSNDVWVGISYEQYF
>many|14|TRBJ2-2|TRBD2|TRBV29-1
TGCAGCGTTCGGGGGGGCTCAAACACCGGGGAGCTGTTTTTT
CSVRGGSNTGELFF
>many|13|TRBJ2-1|-|TRBV6-6
TGTGCCACTACCCGGACTAATTCCAATGAGCAGTTCTTC
CATTRTNSNEQFF
>many|14|TRBJ1-6|TRBD1|TRBV6-5
TGTGCCAGCAGTTCGACAGGGGACAATTCACCCCTCCACTTT
CASSSTGDNSPLHF
>-|16|TRBJ2-1|TRBD2|TRBV19
TGTGCCAGTAGTATAGCTAGCGGGAGGGCCAGGAATGAGCAGTTCTTC
CASSIASGRARNEQFF
>-|17|TRBJ1-1|-|TRBV7-8
TGTGCCAGCAGCTTAGTGGCAGGGAGCTTGGTTGGCACTGAAGCTTTCTTT
CASSLVAGSLVGTEAFF
>few|13|TRBJ1-1|-|TRBV11-3
TGTGCCAGCAGCGTAAGGGGAAGGACTGAAGCTTTCTTT
CASSVRGRTEAFF
>many|19|TRBJ2-6|-|TRBV18
TGTGCCAGCTCATTGACAGGTCCCCTGACTCGCTCTGGGGCCAACGTCCTGACTTTC
CASSLTGPLTRSGANVLTF
>few|14|TRBJ2-6|-|TRBV30
TGTGCCTGGATGGTGGGACCTGGGGCCAACGTCCTGACTTTC
CAWMVGPGANVLTF
>many|15|TRBJ2-1|TRBD2|TRBV12-3/TRBV12-4
TGTGCCAGCAGCCGAGCGGGAGGGCTCCACAATGAGCAGTTCTTC
CASSRAGGLHNEQFF
>many|12|TRBJ2-5|-|TRBV5-4
TGTGCCAGCAGCTTACTAGCAGAGACCCAGTACTTC
CASSLLAETQYF
>many|11|TRBJ2-3|-|TRBV29-1
TGCAGCGCCGGACCTAAAGATACGCAGTATTTT
CSAGPKDTQYF
>many|15|TRBJ2-2|TRBD2|TRBV24-1
TGTGCCACCAGGACGGGAGGAGGGGAAACCGGGGAGCTGTTTTTT
CATRTGGGETGELFF
>many|15|TRBJ2-1|-|TRBV20-1
TGCAGTGCTACCGAACCTAGGACGGGCTACAATGAGCAGTTCTTC
CSATEPRTGYNEQFF
>few|15|TRBJ1-1|-|TRBV24-1
TGTGCCACCAGTACAGACAGGCGGGGGAACACTGAAGCTTTCTTT
CATSTDRRGNTEAFF
>-|13|TRBJ2-2|-|TRBV6-1
TGTGCCAGCAGGCGCTCCAGCTACGGGGAGCTGTTTTTT
CASRRSSYGELFF
>many|16|TRBJ2-1|TRBD2|TRBV15
TGTGCCACCAGTGGACTAGCGGGAGGGTTGTACAATGAGCAGTTCTTC
CATSGLAGGLYNEQFF
>-|12|TRBJ1-4|-|TRBV7-9
TGTGCCAGCAGCCGGAGCCAGGAAAAACTGTTTTTT
CASSRSQEKLFF
>many|12|TRBJ2-3|-|TRBV5-1
TGCGCCAGCAGCTTACTGGGGGATACGCAGTATTTT
CASSLLGDTQYF